The 16 T cell receptor beta chains below were found in one sample sequenced in a study of blood T cell repertoires in COVID-19. TCRdb keeps only in-frame clones here, not all; method: immunoSEQ multiplex PCR. The table includes 40,000 to 60,000 clones, roughly 83% detected once. Specimen: peripheral blood. The receptors shown here come from a man aged 45 to 65 with active COVID-19.

CDR3 nucleotides: TGTGCCAGCAGTTTAAGGACAGGGGGCAGCGAGACCCAGTACTTC. Translating gives CASSLRTGGSETQYF. The V and J genes are TRBV27 and TRBJ2-5; 11 nucleotides line up with TRBD1. The germline V gene encodes CDR1 MNHEY and CDR2 SMNVEV (reference sequence). This CDR3 has 15 residues. Unmatched junction bases numbered 4, after V lost 2 bases and J lost 5 bases.

The rearrangement joins TRBV6-2 or TRBV6-3 to TRBJ2-1; 7 nucleotides match TRBD1. Losses at the gene ends were 0 bases for V and 4 bases for J; bases not matched to a gene: 3. The germline gives CDR1 MNHEY, CDR2 SVGEGT. The CDR3 is 15 amino acids. The CDR3 loop reads CASSYSRQGYNEQFF. In DNA form, the CDR3 reads TGTGCCAGCAGTTACTCGAGACAGGGTTACAATGAGCAGTTCTTC.

The V call is TRBV19, the J call TRBJ2-3; 8 bases align to TRBD1. The CDR3 is 15 residues long. CDR1 and CDR2 from the germline V gene are LNHDA and SQIVND (reference sequence). Trimming removed 8 bases from V and 0 bases from J; junction bases left unmatched: 7. The CDR3 is CASGSRTGSTDTQYF. In nucleotides, the CDR3 is TGTGCCAGTGGAAGCCGGACAGGGAGCACAGATACGCAGTATTTT.

The chain couples TRBV4-2 to TRBJ2-3; weak D call: TRBD1 (5 bases). Germline values: CDR1 LGHNA, CDR2 YNFKEQ. V dropped 0 bases and J dropped 2 bases, with 24 bases sitting between them. CDR3 length equals 20 residues. CDR3 sequence: CASSQDIGWTDNPPTDTQYF. DNA of the CDR3: TGTGCCAGCAGCCAAGATATAGGATGGACGGACAATCCCCCCACAGATACGCAGTATTTT.

V gene TRBV18 combines with J gene TRBJ1-1; no definite D call. V shed 0 bases and J shed 4 bases, with 12 bases lying between them. This CDR3 spans 15 amino acids. From germline, CDR1 is KGHSH and CDR2 LQKENI. As DNA, the CDR3 is TGTGCCAGCTCACCACCGTCGGTGCCGGGCACTGAAGCTTTCTTT. Protein: CASSPPSVPGTEAFF.

The V gene is TRBV6-5, the J gene TRBJ2-7, with TRBD1 matching 8 bases. This CDR3 region has 14 residues. V lost 6 bases to trimming and J lost 10 bases; unmatched junction nucleotides: 14. In germline, CDR1 is MNHEY, CDR2 SVGAGI. This chain's CDR3 is CASSPTGVSSSQYF. The CDR3 DNA reads TGTGCCAGCAGCCCGACAGGGGTATCCTCGAGCCAGTACTTC.

The rearrangement links TRBV6-6 to TRBJ1-6; 7 bases are shared with TRBD1. Germline V gene data show CDR1 as MNHNY and CDR2 as SVGAGI (reference sequence). There are 15 residues in the CDR3. With V trimmed by 6 bases and J by 14 bases, 16 bases remained unmatched. The chain's CDR3 is CASSRRKGASESLHF. The DNA for the CDR3 is TGTGCCAGCAGCCGACGGAAGGGGGCGAGTGAGTCCCTCCACTTT.

This clone was seen a handful of times. The V and J genes are TRBV18 and TRBJ1-5, with D possibly being TRBD1 (6 bases). CDR3 length equals 13 residues. Trimming pared 1 base from V and 5 bases from J, leaving 6 bases between. Germline CDR1 and CDR2: KGHSH and LQKENI. The CDR3 DNA reads as TGTGCCAGCTCACCACAGGGGGATCAGCCCCAGCATTTT. This translates into CASSPQGDQPQHF.

J is TRBJ2-7 and V is TRBV5-1; no reliable D call. The V and J ends lost 2 bases and 0 bases respectively, with 9 bases between them. Germline-derived CDR1 and CDR2 are SGHRS and YFSETQ. This CDR3 has 14 residues. CDR3 sequence reads: CASSFSEYSYEQYF. The CDR3 nucleotides read TGCGCCAGCAGCTTTTCGGAGTACTCCTACGAGCAGTACTTC.

The chain has TRBV12-3 or TRBV12-4 and TRBJ2-5; possible D gene TRBD1, 5 bases. There are 13 residues in the CDR3. V was shortened by 7 bases and J by 5 bases, with 14 bases between the two germline ends. CDR3 sequence reads: CASTVRPGETQYF. The DNA for the CDR3 is TGTGCCAGCACAGTTCGGCCAGGGGAGACCCAGTACTTC.

V usage is TRBV4-1 and J usage is TRBJ1-2; TRBD1 matches at 9 bases. The ends lost 2 bases at V and 3 bases at J; junction bases unmatched: 10. The V gene's germline CDR1 is MGHRA and CDR2 YSYEKL. The CDR3 has 17 amino acids. The CDR3 DNA reads TGCGCCAGCAGCCAAAAACTTGGACAGGGGTTTCACTATGGCTACACCTTC. The encoded protein is CASSQKLGQGFHYGYTF.

This clone was observed once. This sequence joins TRBV19 and TRBJ2-7; D is uncertain. The CDR3 totals 15 residues. Germline CDR1 LNHDA, CDR2 SQIVND (reference sequence). V was cut by 0 bases and J by 3 bases, with 12 bases left in between. The CDR3 here is CASSIDLSISYEQYF. The CDR3 DNA is TGTGCCAGTAGTATAGATCTCTCAATCAGCTACGAGCAGTACTTC.

V gene TRBV5-6 combines with J gene TRBJ1-2, with TRBD1 matching 10 bases. Germline V lookup: CDR1 SGHDT, CDR2 YYEEEE. Trimming removed 1 base from V and 7 bases from J; junction bases left unmatched: 7. The CDR3 totals 15 residues. The CDR3 region is CASSLRDRGQFGYTF. Here the CDR3 DNA reads TGTGCCAGCAGCTTGAGAGACAGGGGGCAGTTTGGCTACACCTTC. The whole variable domain, filled in from reference TRBV5-6 and TRBJ1-2, reads DAGVTQSPTHLIKTRGQQVTLRCSPKSGHDTVSWYQQALGQGPQFIFQYYEEEERQRGNFPDRFSGHQFPNYSSELNVNALLLGDSALYLCASSLRDRGQFGYTFGSGTRLTVV.

This sequence joins TRBV6-5 and TRBJ1-5; the match to TRBD1 covers 8 bases. V was pared by 6 bases and J by 6 bases, with 10 bases of the junction left unmatched. Germline lookup yields CDR1 MNHEY and CDR2 SVGAGI. This CDR3 is 15 amino acids long. CDR3 sequence reads: CASRLKGQAGQPQHF. The CDR3 DNA is TGTGCCAGCAGGCTGAAGGGACAGGCAGGTCAGCCCCAGCATTTT.

The CDR3 here is CASSEGSYEQFF. The DNA for the CDR3 is TGTGCCAGCAGTGAGGGGAGCTATGAGCAGTTCTTC. The chain employs TRBV2 and TRBJ2-1; perhaps TRBD2 as D (5 bases). CDR1 is SNHLY and CDR2 is FYNNEI in the germline V gene. V was clipped by 3 bases and J by 8 bases, with 8 bases between them. The CDR3 is made up of 12 amino acids.

The chain has TRBV4-3 and TRBJ2-7, with TRBD1 matching 11 bases. V lost 3 bases, J lost 5 bases, and 9 bases stayed unmatched. Germline assignment: CDR1 LGHNA and CDR2 YSLEER. The CDR3 has 16 amino acids. The CDR3 coding sequence is TGCGCCAGCAGCCAGGCGTGGACAGGGGGCAGCCACGAGCAGTACTTC. Translated: CASSQAWTGGSHEQYF.